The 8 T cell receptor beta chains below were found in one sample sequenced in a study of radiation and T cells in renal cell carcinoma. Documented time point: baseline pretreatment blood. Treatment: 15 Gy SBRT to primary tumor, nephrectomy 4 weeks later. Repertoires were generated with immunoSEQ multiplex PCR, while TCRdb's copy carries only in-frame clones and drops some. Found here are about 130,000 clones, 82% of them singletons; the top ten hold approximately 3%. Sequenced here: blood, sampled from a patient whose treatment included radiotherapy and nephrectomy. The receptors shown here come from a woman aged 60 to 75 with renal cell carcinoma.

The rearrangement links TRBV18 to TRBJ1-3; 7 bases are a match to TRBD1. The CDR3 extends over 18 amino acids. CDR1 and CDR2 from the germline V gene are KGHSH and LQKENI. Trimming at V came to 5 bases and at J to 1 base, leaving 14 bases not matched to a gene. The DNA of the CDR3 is TGTGCCAGCTCAAATTTGTGGGGGACAGTTCTATCTGGAAACACCATATATTTT. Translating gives CASSNLWGTVLSGNTIYF. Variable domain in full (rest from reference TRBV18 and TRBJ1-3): NAGVMQNPRHLVRRRGQEARLRCSPMKGHSHVYWYRQLPEEGLKFMVYLQKENIIDESGMPKERFSAEFPKEGPSILRIQQVVRGDSAAYFCASSNLWGTVLSGNTIYFGEGSWLTVV.

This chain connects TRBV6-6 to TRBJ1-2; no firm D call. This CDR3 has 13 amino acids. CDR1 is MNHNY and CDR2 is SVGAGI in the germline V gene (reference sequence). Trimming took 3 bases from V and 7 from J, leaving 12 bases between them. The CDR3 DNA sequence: TGTGCCAGCAGTTATACCGGGTCTTCTGGCTACACCTTC. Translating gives CASSYTGSSGYTF.

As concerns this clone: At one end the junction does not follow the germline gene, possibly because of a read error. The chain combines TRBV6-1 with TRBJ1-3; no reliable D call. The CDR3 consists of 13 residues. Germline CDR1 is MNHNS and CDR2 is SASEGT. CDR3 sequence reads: CASREDSGNTIYF. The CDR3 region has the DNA TGTGCCAGCAGGGAAGACTCTGGAAACACCATATATTTT.

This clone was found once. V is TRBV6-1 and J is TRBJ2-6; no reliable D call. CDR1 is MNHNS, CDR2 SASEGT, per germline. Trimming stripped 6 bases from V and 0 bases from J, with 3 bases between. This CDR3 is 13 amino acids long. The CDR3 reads CASSNSGANVLTF. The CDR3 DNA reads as TGTGCCAGCAGCAACTCTGGGGCCAACGTCCTGACTTTC.

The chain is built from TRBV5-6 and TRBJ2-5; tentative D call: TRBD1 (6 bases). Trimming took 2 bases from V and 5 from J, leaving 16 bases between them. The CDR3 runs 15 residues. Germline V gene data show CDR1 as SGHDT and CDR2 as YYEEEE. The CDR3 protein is CASSFSPGVFETQYF. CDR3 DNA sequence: TGTGCCAGCAGCTTCAGTCCAGGGGTGTTTGAGACCCAGTACTTC.

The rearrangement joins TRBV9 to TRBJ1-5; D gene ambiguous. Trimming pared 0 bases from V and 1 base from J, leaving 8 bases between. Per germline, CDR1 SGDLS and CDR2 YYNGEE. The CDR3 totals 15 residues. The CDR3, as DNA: TGTGCCAGCAGCGTAGCTGGGGAGAGCAATCAGCCCCAGCATTTT. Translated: CASSVAGESNQPQHF.

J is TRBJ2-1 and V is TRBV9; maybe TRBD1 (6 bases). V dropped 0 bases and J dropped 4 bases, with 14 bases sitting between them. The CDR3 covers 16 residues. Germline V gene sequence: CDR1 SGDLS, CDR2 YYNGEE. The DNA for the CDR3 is TGTGCCAGCAGCGTAGTAACAGGGCTTAATTACAATGAGCAGTTCTTC. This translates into CASSVVTGLNYNEQFF.

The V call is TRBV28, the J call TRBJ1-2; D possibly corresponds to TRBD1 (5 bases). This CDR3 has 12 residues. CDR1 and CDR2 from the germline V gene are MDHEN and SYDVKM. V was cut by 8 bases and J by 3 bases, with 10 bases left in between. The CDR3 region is CASGRVDYGYTF. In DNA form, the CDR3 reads TGTGCCAGCGGCAGGGTTGACTATGGCTACACCTTC.